Listed here are 4 T cell receptor beta chains from one sample, sequenced in a study of blood T cell repertoires in COVID-19. TCRdb keeps only in-frame clones here, not all; method: immunoSEQ multiplex PCR. The sample lists about 140,000 clones, 85% occurring once. Input material: PBMCs or T cells enriched from blood (not recorded which). These receptors originate from a middle-aged woman who had recovered from COVID-19.

This sequence joins TRBV2 and TRBJ1-6, with 7 bases fitting TRBD1. From germline, CDR1 is SNHLY and CDR2 FYNNEI. This CDR3 is 13 amino acids long. J lost 10 bases, V lost 5 bases, and 5 bases had no gene match. CDR3 coding DNA: TGTGCCAGCAGTTCCGACAGGGAATCACCCCTCCACTTT. This gives the protein CASSSDRESPLHF.

The CDR3 reads CASSPLTGQGTNYGYTF. The CDR3 nucleotides are TGTGCCAGCTCACCACTGACGGGACAGGGAACAAACTATGGCTACACCTTC. This chain joins TRBV18 and TRBJ1-2, with 9 positions matching TRBD1. Germline CDR1 KGHSH, CDR2 LQKENI. After removal of 1 base from V and 2 bases from J, the junction contained 8 bases not matched to a gene. This CDR3 spans 17 amino acids.

This rearrangement joins TRBV30 to TRBJ1-2; D might be TRBD1 (6 bases). From germline, CDR1 is GTSNPN and CDR2 SVGIG (reference sequence). V was clipped by 5 bases and J by 3 bases, with 10 bases between them. This CDR3 comprises 12 residues. CDR3 nucleotide sequence: TGTGCCTGGGCCAGGGGCGACTATGGCTACACCTTC. Its protein is CAWARGDYGYTF.

The rearrangement links TRBV18 to TRBJ2-2; 11 nucleotides match TRBD2. CDR1 and CDR2 from the germline V gene are KGHSH and LQKENI. The CDR3 is made up of 20 amino acids. V was clipped by 2 bases and J by 0 bases; unmatched bases: 11. The CDR3 DNA reads TGTGCCAGCTCACCAGGTGGGGCGACTAGCGGGGTCGCGAACACCGGGGAGCTGTTTTTT. Translating gives CASSPGGATSGVANTGELFF.